This TCR beta chain was sequenced in a study of blood T cells in healthy people across ages. Study outcomes and limitations: The unknown donor CMV status may have confounded expanded clonotype changes. Age showed a roughly linear inverse relationship with TCR beta diversity per million T cells.

Details on this clonotype: What it binds is unknown.

PBMCs numbering at least 7 million were isolated per sample. The CDR3 has 13 residues. Germline V CDR1 and CDR2: SGHTA, FQGNSA. Trimming pared 5 bases from V and 5 bases from J, leaving 12 bases between. Primed by a sample-barcoded 5' primer and a J-beta primer mix, a second PCR proceeded for about 7 to 11 cycles. A template-switch adaptor with 12 random nucleotides tagged each cDNA molecule. TCRdb called the 5' RACE reads again in MiXCR, with one record for every CDR3 protein. The data show some 710,000 distinct CDR3 sequences, 22% seen once. Sequenced sample: blood. The clonotype comes from a man aged 65-85 years in good health. The chain recombines TRBV7-2 with TRBJ2-5; D call uncertain. CDR3 nucleotide sequence: TGTGCCAGCAGCCCCGAATTTGGGGAGACCCAGTACTTC. Its protein is CASSPEFGETQYF.